This entry is about one TCR beta chain. This specimen belongs to a study of blood T cell repertoires in COVID-19. Overall study context: T cells, B-cell-depleted T cells, or PBMCs provided the cDNA or gDNA that served as material.

Per the original methods: Amplification of reference gene primers was used by the study to estimate nucleated cell counts. The protocol was immunoSEQ multiplex PCR, while the TCRdb copy is restricted to in-frame clones and leaves out a portion. V and J calls and clone size come straight from that table; D and trimming were deduced from the DNA. The sample carries 50,000 to 55,000 clones, around 87% recorded once. The CDR3 totals 14 residues. Trimming cost V 5 bases and J 0 bases, with 10 bases left between them. Germline CDR1 and CDR2: MNHEY and SMNVEV (reference sequence). The clonotype was recovered from a man aged 45-65 years with active COVID-19. The specimen was peripheral blood. This rearrangement joins TRBV27 to TRBJ1-1, with D maybe TRBD1 (6 bases). The CDR3 nucleotides read TGTGCCAGCAGTGTAGGACAGATGAACACTGAAGCTTTCTTT. Translating gives CASSVGQMNTEAFF.